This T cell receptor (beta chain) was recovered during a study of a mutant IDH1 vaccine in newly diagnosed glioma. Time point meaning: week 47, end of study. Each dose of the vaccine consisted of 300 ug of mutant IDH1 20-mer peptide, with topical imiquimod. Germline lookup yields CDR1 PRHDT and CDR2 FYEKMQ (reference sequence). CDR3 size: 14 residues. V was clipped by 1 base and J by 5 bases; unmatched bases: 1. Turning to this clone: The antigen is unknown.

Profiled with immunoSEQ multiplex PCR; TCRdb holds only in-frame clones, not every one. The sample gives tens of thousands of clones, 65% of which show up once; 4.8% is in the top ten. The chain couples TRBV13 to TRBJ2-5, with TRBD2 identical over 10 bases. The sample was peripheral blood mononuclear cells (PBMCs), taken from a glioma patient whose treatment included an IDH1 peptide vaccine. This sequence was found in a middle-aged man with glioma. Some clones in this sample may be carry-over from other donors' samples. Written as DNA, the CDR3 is TGTGCCAGCAGCTTAGAAGCGGGGGGGGAGACCCAGTACTTC. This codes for CASSLEAGGETQYF.